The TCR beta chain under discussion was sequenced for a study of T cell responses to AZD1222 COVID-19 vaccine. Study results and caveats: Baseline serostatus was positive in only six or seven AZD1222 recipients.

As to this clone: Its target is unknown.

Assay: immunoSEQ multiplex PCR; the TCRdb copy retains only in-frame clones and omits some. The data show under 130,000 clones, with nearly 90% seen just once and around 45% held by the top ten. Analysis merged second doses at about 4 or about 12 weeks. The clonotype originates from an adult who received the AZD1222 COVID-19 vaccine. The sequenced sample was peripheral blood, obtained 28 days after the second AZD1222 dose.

As DNA, the CDR3 is TGTGCCAGCAGCTTAGGGCAGGGCTCTGGGGCCAACGTCCTGACTTTC. This encodes CASSLGQGSGANVLTF. The chain combines TRBV11-3 with TRBJ2-6; possibly TRBD1 for D (5 bases). In germline, CDR1 is SGHNT, CDR2 YENEEA. V was trimmed by 1 base and J by 0 bases, leaving 7 bases between them. The CDR3 consists of 16 residues.